The clone carrying this T cell receptor (beta chain) has at least ten counts. The entry originates in a study of T-cell reconstitution after alpha-beta-depleted transplantation in children. For TCRbeta, the library was prepared with unique molecular identifiers. TCRdb fed the PCR reads into MiXCR, producing one record per CDR3 protein. The sample consists of several thousand distinct CDR3 sequences, under 7% of them appearing once. From germline, CDR1 is SNHLY and CDR2 FYNNEI. This CDR3 has 11 residues. This clonotype was obtained from a child less than two years old who had a stem cell transplant for acute myeloid leukemia, so the T cells may come from the graft donor. Sequenced material: PBMCs, mostly from graft donor cells, taken 180 days after TCRalphabeta/CD19-depleted stem cell transplant. This sequence joins TRBV2 and TRBJ1-2; D might be TRBD1 (5 bases). CDR3 bases: TGTGCGACGGGGGGGAACTATGGCTACACCTTC. Protein sequence: CATGGNYGYTF.